This passage covers 27 T cell receptor beta chains from one sample sequenced in a study of T-cell reconstitution after alpha-beta-depleted transplantation in children. The authors prepared the TCRbeta library with unique molecular identifiers. TCRdb analysed the PCR reads with MiXCR anew, one entry per CDR3 protein. The data contain about 340,000 distinct CDR3 sequences, 10% of them singletons. This specimen was PBMCs from the stem cell graft donor, taken from the stem cell graft. The receptors stem from a human donor who donated a stem cell graft to a child with acute lymphoblastic leukemia.

This clonotype occurred many times. V usage is TRBV29-1 and J usage is TRBJ2-6; a weak D match, TRBD2 (6 bases). CDR1 is SQVTM, CDR2 ANQGSEA, per germline. Trimming took 2 bases from V and 2 from J, leaving 13 bases between them. The CDR3 sequence is 16 residues long. This CDR3 is CSVESQGGAGANVLTF. The CDR3 coding sequence is TGCAGCGTTGAAAGTCAGGGAGGAGCTGGGGCCAACGTCCTGACTTTC.

The chain employs TRBV30 and TRBJ1-5; D unclear. The CDR3 is 15 amino acids. V was trimmed by 3 bases and J by 0 bases, leaving 12 bases between them. From germline, CDR1 is GTSNPN and CDR2 SVGIG (reference sequence). The CDR3 reads CAWSMGWPSNQPQHF. For the CDR3, the DNA is TGTGCCTGGAGCATGGGGTGGCCTAGCAATCAGCCCCAGCATTTT.

This clonotype has just a few counts. The chain has TRBV28 and TRBJ1-1, with D unresolved. The CDR3 is 15 residues long. V shed 5 bases and J shed 1 base, with 14 bases lying between them. Germline loops: CDR1 MDHEN, CDR2 SYDVKM. CDR3: CASSPSGAPNTEAFF. CDR3 coding DNA: TGTGCCAGCAGTCCCTCCGGTGCCCCGAACACTGAAGCTTTCTTT. The entire variable domain, with the rest obtained from reference TRBV28 and TRBJ1-1, is as follows: DVKVTQSSRYLVKRTGEKVFLECVQDMDHENMFWYRQDPGLGLRLIYFSYDVKMKEKGDIPEGYSVSREKKERFSLILESASTNQTSMYLCASSPSGAPNTEAFFGQGTRLTVV.

This sequence joins TRBV6-5 and TRBJ2-1; the match to TRBD2 covers 7 bases. V shed 0 bases and J 7 bases; nucleotides not matched to a gene: 15. Germline V gene data show CDR1 as MNHEY and CDR2 as SVGAGI. CDR3 length equals 18 residues. CDR3 loop: CASSYSWSASGEQNEQFF. For the CDR3, the DNA is TGTGCCAGCAGTTACTCCTGGTCCGCCAGCGGGGAGCAGAATGAGCAGTTCTTC.

This sequence joins TRBV6-5 and TRBJ2-4, with TRBD1 matching over 11 bases. CDR3 length: 17 amino acids. Germline V lookup: CDR1 MNHEY, CDR2 SVGAGI. With V trimmed by 0 bases and J by 2 bases, 3 bases remained unmatched. The CDR3 bases are TGTGCCAGCAGTTACTCCGGACAGGGGGCGACCAAAAACATTCAGTACTTC. This codes for CASSYSGQGATKNIQYF.

This clonotype showed up just a few times. The rearrangement links TRBV6-9 to TRBJ2-1, with TRBD2 matching over 7 bases. The CDR3 has 9 residues. Trimming at V came to 9 bases and at J to 10 bases, leaving 0 bases not matched to a gene. The germline V gene has CDR1 MNHGY and CDR2 SVAAGI. DNA for the CDR3: TGTGCCAGTAGCGGGGAGCAGTTCTTC. Translated: CASSGEQFF.

This clonotype has at least ten counts. This sequence joins TRBV27 and TRBJ2-6; D uncertain. This CDR3 contains 13 residues. Germline V gene sequence: CDR1 MNHEY, CDR2 SMNVEV (reference sequence). Trimming shortened V by 6 bases and J by 0 bases, and 3 bases separated the two germline ends. This CDR3 reads CASSRSGANVLTF. The CDR3 DNA follows: TGTGCCAGCAGCCGCTCTGGGGCCAACGTCCTGACTTTC.

This chain links TRBV19 with TRBJ2-6; D is undetermined. The CDR3 spans 15 residues. V was clipped by 5 bases and J by 2 bases, with 10 bases between them. CDR1 is LNHDA and CDR2 is SQIVND in the germline V gene (reference sequence). The CDR3 sequence is CASSFRSPGANVLTF. CDR3 coding DNA: TGTGCCAGTAGTTTTAGAAGCCCTGGGGCCAACGTCCTGACTTTC.

Concerning this clonotype: This may stem from a read error, because a much larger clone lies one nucleotide away. V usage is TRBV4-1 and J usage is TRBJ2-3; D may be TRBD1 or TRBD2 (5 bases each). CDR1 and CDR2 from the germline V gene are MGHRA and YSYEKL. The CDR3 sequence is 15 residues long. CDR3 residues: CTSSQVDGTTDTQYF. The DNA of the CDR3 is TGCACCAGCAGCCAAGTCGACGGGACGACAGATACGCAGTATTTT.

The chain recombines TRBV6-2 or TRBV6-3 with TRBJ2-3; 8 nucleotides line up with TRBD2. This CDR3 spans 15 amino acids. In germline, CDR1 is MNHEY, CDR2 SVGEGT. J gave up 1 base and V 6 bases, and 6 bases lay outside the gene matches. The CDR3 sequence: CASRRAGGGTDTQYF. The CDR3, as DNA: TGTGCCAGCAGAAGGGCGGGAGGAGGCACAGATACGCAGTATTTT.

There are a few counts of this clonotype. This chain links TRBV4-3 with TRBJ2-7, with no clear D. The germline V gene encodes CDR1 LGHNA and CDR2 YSLEER. The CDR3 sequence is 16 residues long. Between the trimmed V and J ends, which lost 1 base and 0 bases, there was a span of 13 bases. CDR3 residues: CASSQVVSTSSYEQYF. The CDR3 coding sequence is TGCGCCAGCAGCCAAGTTGTCAGTACGAGCTCCTACGAGCAGTACTTC.

This clonotype was seen more than once but under ten times. This sequence joins TRBV20-1 and TRBJ2-1, with TRBD2 identical over 7 bases. V dropped 3 bases and J dropped 1; count of bases not matched to a gene: 6. The V gene's germline CDR1 is DFQATT and CDR2 SNEGSKA (reference sequence). The CDR3 covers 15 residues. The CDR3 bases are TGCAGTGCTAGCGCTGGACTAGGGTCCTACAATGAGCAGTTCTTC. Protein sequence: CSASAGLGSYNEQFF.

In this sample, this clonotype turned up a few times. This chain uses TRBV18 with TRBJ2-7, with 7 bases matching TRBD2. The V gene end was trimmed by 6 bases and the J gene end by 7 bases; junction bases not matched to a gene: 12. The CDR3 sequence is 14 residues long. The germline V gene has CDR1 KGHSH and CDR2 LQKENI. CDR3 bases: TGTGCCAGCTCGTCGGGGAGGGAGGGTCGGGAGCAGTACTTC. Amino acid sequence: CASSSGREGREQYF.

There are a few counts of this clonotype. This sequence joins TRBV28 and TRBJ1-5; D call uncertain. Germline CDR1 and CDR2: MDHEN and SYDVKM. V gave up 4 bases and J gave up 3 bases, with 7 bases separating them. CDR3 length: 13 residues. CDR3 sequence reads: CASSSRFNQPQHF. CDR3 sequence (DNA): TGTGCCAGCAGTTCCCGGTTCAATCAGCCCCAGCATTTT. Full variable domain (outside the CDR3, taken from reference TRBV28 and TRBJ1-5): DVKVTQSSRYLVKRTGEKVFLECVQDMDHENMFWYRQDPGLGLRLIYFSYDVKMKEKGDIPEGYSVSREKKERFSLILESASTNQTSMYLCASSSRFNQPQHFGDGTRLSIL.

This clonotype has a handful of counts. Here the CDR3 reads CASSFSGGGPGTEAFF. CDR3 coding DNA: TGTGCCAGCAGCTTCTCAGGGGGGGGCCCAGGGACTGAAGCTTTCTTT. The V and J genes are TRBV7-8 and TRBJ1-1; TRBD1 agrees at 7 bases. Germline CDR1 and CDR2: SGHVS and FQNEAQ. J lost 5 bases, V lost 3 bases, and 12 bases had no gene match. This CDR3 is built from 16 residues. Together with reference TRBV7-8 and TRBJ1-1, the CDR3 gives the full variable domain: GAGVSQSPRYKVAKRGQDVALRCDPISGHVSLFWYQQALGQGPEFLTYFQNEAQLDKSGLPSDRFFAERPEGSVSTLKIQRTQQEDSAVYLCASSFSGGGPGTEAFFGQGTRLTVV.

This clonotype was seen only a few times. The chain has TRBV7-9 and TRBJ2-1; TRBD2 matches at 7 bases. The CDR3 length is 17 residues. With V trimmed by 0 bases and J by 8 bases, 13 bases remained unmatched. CDR1 is SEHNR and CDR2 is FQNEAQ in the germline V gene (reference sequence). As DNA, the CDR3 is TGTGCCAGCAGCTTAGCCTGGGGGGAGGGCCATCTCGATGAGCAGTTCTTC. This translates into CASSLAWGEGHLDEQFF.

In this sample, this clonotype turned up a few times. The chain recombines TRBV4-3 with TRBJ2-1; no reliable D call. Germline values: CDR1 LGHNA, CDR2 YSLEER. The CDR3 is made up of 15 amino acids. Trimming took 1 base from V and 0 from J, leaving 7 bases between them. This CDR3 reads CASSQGRHSYNEQFF. The CDR3 coding sequence is TGCGCCAGCAGCCAAGGGCGGCACTCCTACAATGAGCAGTTCTTC.

The chain joins TRBV28 to TRBJ2-7, with D tentatively TRBD1 (6 bases). The CDR3 extends over 14 amino acids. Trimming removed 4 bases at V and 7 bases at J, with 17 bases between. Germline V lookup: CDR1 MDHEN, CDR2 SYDVKM. The CDR3 nucleotides read TGTGCCAGCAGTTCCCCACAGGGAATGAGGGAGCAGTACTTC. The encoded protein is CASSSPQGMREQYF.

This clonotype was observed a handful of times. The J gene is TRBJ2-2, the V gene TRBV2, with 7 positions matching TRBD2. The CDR3 totals 15 residues. Unmatched junction bases numbered 6, after V lost 4 bases and J lost 4 bases. Per germline, CDR1 SNHLY and CDR2 FYNNEI. The CDR3, as DNA: TGTGCCAGCAGTGTTGCGGGAGCCCTCACCGGGGAGCTGTTTTTT. Protein sequence: CASSVAGALTGELFF.

This clonotype was counted between two and nine times. The J gene is TRBJ2-1, the V gene TRBV20-1; 8 bases align to TRBD2. V shed 6 bases, J shed 5 bases, and the junction held 9 bases outside the gene matches. The CDR3 length is 14 residues. The germline gives CDR1 DFQATT, CDR2 SNEGSKA (reference sequence). CDR3 in DNA: TGCAGTGCCCTCGGGAGGGTGAGAAACAATGAGCAGTTCTTC. Translated, it gives CSALGRVRNNEQFF.

This clonotype has just a few counts. The chain joins TRBV20-1 to TRBJ2-5; D perhaps matches TRBD2 (5 bases). CDR3 length: 14 amino acids. V gave up 4 bases and J gave up 5 bases, with 17 bases separating them. From germline, CDR1 is DFQATT and CDR2 SNEGSKA (reference sequence). The CDR3, as DNA: TGCAGTGCTAAGGACTTGCAGAACGTGGAGACCCAGTACTTC. The encoded protein is CSAKDLQNVETQYF.

At least ten counts were recorded for this clonotype. The chain has TRBV7-8 and TRBJ2-3, with 9 bases matching TRBD2. Germline CDR1 reads SGHVS; CDR2 reads FQNEAQ. Trimming removed 2 bases from V and 1 base from J; junction bases left unmatched: 1. The CDR3 consists of 15 residues. CDR3 sequence: CASSLRLAGTDTQYF. The CDR3 coding sequence is TGTGCCAGCAGCTTACGACTAGCGGGCACAGATACGCAGTATTTT.

This chain links TRBV7-9 with TRBJ2-5; TRBD1 matches at 9 bases. This CDR3 has 16 amino acids. The ends lost 1 base at V and 0 bases at J; junction bases unmatched: 3. The V gene's germline CDR1 is SEHNR and CDR2 FQNEAQ (reference sequence). CDR3 protein: CASSLGDREYQETQYF. CDR3 DNA sequence: TGTGCCAGCAGCTTAGGGGACAGGGAGTACCAAGAGACCCAGTACTTC.

The chain has TRBV5-1 and TRBJ2-2, with 8 bases aligning to TRBD1. Germline V CDR1 and CDR2: SGHRS, YFSETQ. The trim removed 3 bases at V and 3 bases at J, leaving 1 base unmatched. The CDR3 sequence is 14 residues long. CDR3 sequence (DNA): TGCGCCAGCAGCTGGACAGGGCACACCGGGGAGCTGTTTTTT. Translation gives CASSWTGHTGELFF.

In its sample, this clonotype was seen a few times. The chain recombines TRBV28 with TRBJ2-5; D remains ambiguous. V lost 5 bases, J lost 4 bases, and 14 bases lay in between. From germline, CDR1 is MDHEN and CDR2 SYDVKM. The CDR3 runs to 14 residues. The CDR3: CASSPGSLRETQYF. CDR3 sequence (DNA): TGTGCCAGCAGTCCCGGGTCACTAAGAGAGACCCAGTACTTC.

This clonotype was counted a single time. One end of the junction is discordant with germline, which a read error may explain. The genes are TRBV29-1 and TRBJ2-2, with 7 positions matching TRBD2. The CDR3 spans 15 residues. The germline gives CDR1 SQVTM, CDR2 ANQGSEA. The CDR3 region is CSVEGLADYTGELFF. Written as DNA, the CDR3 is TGCAGCGTGGAAGGCCTAGCGGATTACACCGGGGAGCTGTTTTTT.

This chain uses TRBV14 with TRBJ2-7; no clear D gene. The ends were cut back, 4 bases at V and 4 bases at J, with 14 bases in the middle. There are 14 residues in the CDR3. From germline, CDR1 is SGHDN and CDR2 FVKESK. The chain's CDR3 is CASSLHPIIYEQYF. The CDR3 region has the DNA TGTGCCAGCAGCCTTCATCCGATCATATACGAGCAGTACTTC.